This TCR beta chain appears in the sequencing data of a study of control samples from healthy donors and cancer patients. The V and J ends lost 7 bases and 10 bases respectively, with 14 bases between them. The germline V gene has CDR1 SNHLY and CDR2 FYNNEI. CDR3 length: 12 residues. Clones were sequenced by immunoSEQ multiplex PCR, and TCRdb holds only the in-frame ones, with some missing. Of about 160,000 clones in the sample, 70% to 90% were seen once. This TCR was recovered from a man under 40 in good health. This chain uses TRBV2 with TRBJ2-1; possibly TRBD1 or TRBD2 for D (5 bases each). The sequenced sample consisted of blood. The CDR3 protein is CASNLGVREQFF. The CDR3 coding sequence is TGTGCCAGCAACTTGGGGGTGAGGGAGCAGTTCTTC.